Shown below are 4 T cell receptor beta chains from a single sample sequenced in a study of shared clonotypes between healthy human individuals. Some clones are missing from TCRdb's copy, which holds only in-frame ones; the method was immunoSEQ multiplex PCR. This sample has about 2.1 million clones, with approximately 92% found just once. Naive CD8 cells, CD45RO-negative and positively selected for CCR7, excluded terminally differentiated effector memory CD45RA+ cells. The material sequenced was naive CD8+ T cells from PBMCs. The receptors originated from a man between 18 and 29 years old in good health. Some clones in this sample may be carry-over from other donors' samples.

About this clone: Other DNA sequences of this sample code for an identical CDR3. The rearrangement uses TRBV7-9 and TRBJ2-2; TRBD1 aligns across 7 bases. After removal of 5 bases from V and 6 bases from J, the junction contained 6 bases not matched to a gene. This CDR3 region has 14 residues. Germline CDR1 reads SEHNR; CDR2 reads FQNEAQ (reference sequence). The CDR3 here is CASSPRQGPGELFF. The CDR3 DNA follows: TGTGCCAGCAGCCCCCGACAGGGCCCCGGGGAGCTGTTTTTT.

V usage is TRBV19 and J usage is TRBJ2-7; D remains unclear. Per germline, CDR1 LNHDA and CDR2 SQIVND (reference sequence). The CDR3 consists of 11 residues. V shed 5 bases and J shed 1 base, with 3 bases lying between them. CDR3 residues: CASSQSYEQYF. The CDR3 DNA reads as TGTGCCAGTAGTCAATCCTACGAGCAGTACTTC.

The CDR3 DNA is TGTGCCTGGAGTTGGGTTGGCGCAGACAAACTGTTTTTT. Its protein product is CAWSWVGADKLFF. The chain uses TRBV30 and TRBJ1-4; D is unclear. This CDR3 has 13 residues. Trimming took off 2 bases at V and 11 bases at J, with 15 bases between the two ends. CDR1 and CDR2 from the germline V gene are GTSNPN and SVGIG (reference sequence).

The rearrangement joins TRBV15 to TRBJ2-1; a weak D match, TRBD1 (6 bases). The CDR3 length is 12 residues. Trimming left V 9 bases short and J 10 bases short, with 16 bases between. The germline CDR1 and CDR2 sequences are LNHNV and YYDKDF (reference sequence). DNA for the CDR3: TGTGCCACAGGCAACAGGGCATGGGAGCAGTTCTTC. Its protein product is CATGNRAWEQFF.